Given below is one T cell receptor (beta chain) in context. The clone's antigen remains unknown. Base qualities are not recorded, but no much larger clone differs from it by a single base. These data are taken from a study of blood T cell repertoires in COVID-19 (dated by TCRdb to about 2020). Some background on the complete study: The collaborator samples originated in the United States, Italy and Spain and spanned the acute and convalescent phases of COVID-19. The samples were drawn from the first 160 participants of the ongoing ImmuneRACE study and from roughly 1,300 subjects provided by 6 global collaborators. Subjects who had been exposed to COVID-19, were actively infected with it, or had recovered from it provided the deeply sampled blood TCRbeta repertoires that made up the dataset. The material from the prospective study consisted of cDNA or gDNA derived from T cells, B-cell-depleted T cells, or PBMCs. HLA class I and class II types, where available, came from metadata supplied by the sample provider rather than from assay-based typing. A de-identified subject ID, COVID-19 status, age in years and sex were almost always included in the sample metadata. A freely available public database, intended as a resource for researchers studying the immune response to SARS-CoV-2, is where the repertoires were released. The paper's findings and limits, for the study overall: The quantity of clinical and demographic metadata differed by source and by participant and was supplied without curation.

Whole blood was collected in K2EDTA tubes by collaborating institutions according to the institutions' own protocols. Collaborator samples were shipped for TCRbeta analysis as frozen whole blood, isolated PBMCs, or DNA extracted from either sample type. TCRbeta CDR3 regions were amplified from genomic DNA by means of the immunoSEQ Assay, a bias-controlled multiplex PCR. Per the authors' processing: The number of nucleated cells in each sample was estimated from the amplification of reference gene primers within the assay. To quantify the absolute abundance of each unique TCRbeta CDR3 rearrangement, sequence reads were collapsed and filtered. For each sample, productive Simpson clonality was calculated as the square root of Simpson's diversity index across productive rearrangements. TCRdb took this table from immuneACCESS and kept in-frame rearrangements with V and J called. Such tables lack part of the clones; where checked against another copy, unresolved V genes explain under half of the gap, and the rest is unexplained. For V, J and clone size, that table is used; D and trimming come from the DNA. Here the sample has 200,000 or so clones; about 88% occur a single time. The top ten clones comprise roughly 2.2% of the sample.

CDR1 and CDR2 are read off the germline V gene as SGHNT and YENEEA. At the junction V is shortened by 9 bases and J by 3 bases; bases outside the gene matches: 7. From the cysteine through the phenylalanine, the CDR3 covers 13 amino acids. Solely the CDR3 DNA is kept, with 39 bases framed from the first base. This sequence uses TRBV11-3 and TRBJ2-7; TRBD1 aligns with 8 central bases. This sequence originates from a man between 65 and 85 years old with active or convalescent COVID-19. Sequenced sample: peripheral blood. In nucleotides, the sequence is TGTGCCAGTTCCGGGACAGGAAGCTACGAGCAGTACTTC. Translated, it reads CASSGTGSYEQYF.